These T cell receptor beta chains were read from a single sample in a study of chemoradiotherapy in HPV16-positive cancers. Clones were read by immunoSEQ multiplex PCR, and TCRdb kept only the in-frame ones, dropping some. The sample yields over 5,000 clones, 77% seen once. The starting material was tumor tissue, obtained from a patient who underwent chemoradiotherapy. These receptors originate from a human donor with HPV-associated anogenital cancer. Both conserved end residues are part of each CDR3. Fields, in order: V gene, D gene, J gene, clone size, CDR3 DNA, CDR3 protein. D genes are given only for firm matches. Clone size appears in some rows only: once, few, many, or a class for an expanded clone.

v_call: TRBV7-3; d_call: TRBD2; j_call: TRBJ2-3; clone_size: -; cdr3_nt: TGTGCCAGCAGCTTAACGAGGACTAGCCAACATAGCACAGATACGCAGTATTTT; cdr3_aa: CASSLTRTSQHSTDTQYF
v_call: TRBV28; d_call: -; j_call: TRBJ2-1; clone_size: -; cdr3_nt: TGTGCCAGCTGGGAGGCCGACTCCTACAATGAGCAGTTCTTC; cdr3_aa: CASWEADSYNEQFF
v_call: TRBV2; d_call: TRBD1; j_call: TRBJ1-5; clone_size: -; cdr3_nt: TGTGCCAGCAGCGACCCGGTCGGGACAGGGGAGGAGGGCAATCAGCCCCAGCATTTT; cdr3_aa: CASSDPVGTGEEGNQPQHF
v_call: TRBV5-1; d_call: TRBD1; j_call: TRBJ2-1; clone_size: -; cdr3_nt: TGCGCCAGCAGCTTGGGACAGGGAGCCTACAATGAGCAGTTCTTC; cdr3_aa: CASSLGQGAYNEQFF
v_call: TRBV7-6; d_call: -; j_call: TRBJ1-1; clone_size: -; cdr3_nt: TGTGCCAGCAGCTCGAAACGGGGAGCTGAAGCTTTCTTT; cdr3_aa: CASSSKRGAEAFF
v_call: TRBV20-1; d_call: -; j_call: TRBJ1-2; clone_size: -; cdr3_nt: TGCAGTGCTACCCCGGGCTATGGCTACACCTTC; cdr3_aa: CSATPGYGYTF
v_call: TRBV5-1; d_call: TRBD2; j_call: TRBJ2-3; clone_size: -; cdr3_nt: TGCGCCAGCAGCTTGTTTACTAGCGGGGTCACAGATACGCAGTATTTT; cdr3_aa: CASSLFTSGVTDTQYF
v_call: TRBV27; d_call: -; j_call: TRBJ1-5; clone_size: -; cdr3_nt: TGTGCCAGCAGTCCACCGGGGAGCAATCAGCCCCAGCATTTT; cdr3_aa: CASSPPGSNQPQHF
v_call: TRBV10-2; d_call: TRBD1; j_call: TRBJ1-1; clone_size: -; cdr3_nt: TGCGCCAGCATTACAGGACAGGGGGCATGGACTGAAGCTTTCTTT; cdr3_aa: CASITGQGAWTEAFF
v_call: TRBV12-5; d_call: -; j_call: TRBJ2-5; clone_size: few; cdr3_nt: TGTGCTAGTGGTTTGGAGGGGTTCGGGGAGACCCAGTACTTC; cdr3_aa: CASGLEGFGETQYF
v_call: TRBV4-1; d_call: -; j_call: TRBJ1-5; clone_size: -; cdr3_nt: TGCGCCAGCAGCCAAGGTTGGGGGGAGAATCAGCCCCAGCATTTT; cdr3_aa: CASSQGWGENQPQHF
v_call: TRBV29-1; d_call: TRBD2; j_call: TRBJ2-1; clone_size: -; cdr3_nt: TGCAGCGTTGAAGCGGGGGGGCCCTATCTTGAGCAGTTCTTC; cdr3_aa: CSVEAGGPYLEQFF
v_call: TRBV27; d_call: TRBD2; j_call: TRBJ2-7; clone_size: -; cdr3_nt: TGTGCCAGCAGTCTGACTTTAGCGGGACTCTCCTACGAGCAGTACTTC; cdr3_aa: CASSLTLAGLSYEQYF
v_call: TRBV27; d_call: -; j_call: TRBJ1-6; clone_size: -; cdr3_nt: TGTGCCAGCAGTCACACGAGGGGGGCGTATAATTCACCCCTCCACTTT; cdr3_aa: CASSHTRGAYNSPLHF
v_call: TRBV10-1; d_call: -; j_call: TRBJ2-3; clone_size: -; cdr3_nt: TGCGCCAGCAGTATAAGCGGGTTAATCGAAGATACGCAGTATTTT; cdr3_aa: CASSISGLIEDTQYF
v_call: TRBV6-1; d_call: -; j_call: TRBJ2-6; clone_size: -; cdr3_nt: TGTGCCAGCAGTGGCCTACAGGGTAGCTCTGGGGCCAACGTCCTGACTTTC; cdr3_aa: CASSGLQGSSGANVLTF
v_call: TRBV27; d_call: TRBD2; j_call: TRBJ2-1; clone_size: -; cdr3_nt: TGTGCCAGCAATTATATAGCGGGAGGGCCCGAGTTCTTC; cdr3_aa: CASNYIAGGPEFF
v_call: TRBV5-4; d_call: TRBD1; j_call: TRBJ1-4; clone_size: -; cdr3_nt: TGTGCCAGCAGCTTGATCGGGACAGGCACTGAAAAACTGTTTTTT; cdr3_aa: CASSLIGTGTEKLFF
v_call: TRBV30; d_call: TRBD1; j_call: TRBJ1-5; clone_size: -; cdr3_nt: TGTGCCTGGAGACCCCGGGACAGGGGAGGAATCAGCAATCAGCCCCAGCATTTT; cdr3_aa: CAWRPRDRGGISNQPQHF
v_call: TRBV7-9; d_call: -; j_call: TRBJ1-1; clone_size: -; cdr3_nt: TGTGCCAGCAGCTTAATGCAGGGAGGGAACACTGAAGCTTTCTTT; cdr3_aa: CASSLMQGGNTEAFF
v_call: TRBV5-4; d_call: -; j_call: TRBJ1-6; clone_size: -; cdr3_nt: TGTGCCAGCAGCCTGGGCGGGAGGAGTTACAATTCACCCCTCCACTTT; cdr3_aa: CASSLGGRSYNSPLHF
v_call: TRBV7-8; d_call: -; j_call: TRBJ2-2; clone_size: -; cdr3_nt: TGTGCCAGCAGTTTAATCTGGGGCGGGGAGCTGTTTTTT; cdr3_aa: CASSLIWGGELFF
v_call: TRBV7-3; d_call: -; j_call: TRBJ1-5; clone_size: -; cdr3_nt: TGTGCCAGCAGCTTAGGATTTGGGCAGCCCCAGCATTTT; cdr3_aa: CASSLGFGQPQHF
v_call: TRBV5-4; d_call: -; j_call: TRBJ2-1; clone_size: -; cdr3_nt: TGTGCCAGCAGCATCTGGACCACGGGGTTACATGAGCAGTTCTTC; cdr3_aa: CASSIWTTGLHEQFF
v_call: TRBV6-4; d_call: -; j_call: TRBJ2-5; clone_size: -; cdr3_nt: TGTGCCAGCAGTGAACAGGGGGGGCATCAAGAGACCCAGTACTTC; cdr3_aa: CASSEQGGHQETQYF
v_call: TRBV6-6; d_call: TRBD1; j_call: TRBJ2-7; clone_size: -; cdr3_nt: TGTGCCAGCAGGTCGCAGGGGGATTCCTACGAGCAGTACTTC; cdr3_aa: CASRSQGDSYEQYF
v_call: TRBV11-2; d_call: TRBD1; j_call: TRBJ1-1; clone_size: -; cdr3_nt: TGTGCCAGCAGCTTTCCGACAGGGGGCTTTAAGCACACTGAAGCTTTCTTT; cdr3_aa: CASSFPTGGFKHTEAFF
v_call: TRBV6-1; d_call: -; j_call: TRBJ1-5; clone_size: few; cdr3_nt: TGTGCCAGCAGGGAAATCGACAGAATCAATCAGCCCCAGCATTTT; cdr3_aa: CASREIDRINQPQHF
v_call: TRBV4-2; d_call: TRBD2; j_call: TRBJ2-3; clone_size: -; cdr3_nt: TGTGCCAGCAGCCTTCGGACTAGCGGGGCCAACGAAGCAGATACGCAGTATTTT; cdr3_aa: CASSLRTSGANEADTQYF
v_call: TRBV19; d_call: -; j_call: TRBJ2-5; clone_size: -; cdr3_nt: TGTGCCAGTAGTATAGCCGGGTGGCGAGAGACCCAGTACTTC; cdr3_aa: CASSIAGWRETQYF
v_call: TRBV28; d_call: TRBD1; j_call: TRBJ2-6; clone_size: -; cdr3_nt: TGTGCCAGCAGGCCTGGACAGGGGCGACGTGGGGCCAACGTCCTGACTTTC; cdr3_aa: CASRPGQGRRGANVLTF
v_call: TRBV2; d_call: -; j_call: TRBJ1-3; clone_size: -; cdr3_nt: TGTGCCAGCAGTCAACCGGGACCCGACTCTGGAAACACCATATATTTT; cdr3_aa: CASSQPGPDSGNTIYF
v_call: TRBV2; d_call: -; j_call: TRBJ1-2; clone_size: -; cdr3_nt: TGTGCCAGCAGGGGATATGGCTACACCTTC; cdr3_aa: CASRGYGYTF
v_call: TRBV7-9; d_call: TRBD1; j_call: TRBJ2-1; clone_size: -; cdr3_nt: TGTGCCAGCAGCTCCCAAACAGGGGGCGCCTACAATGAGCAGTTCTTC; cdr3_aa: CASSSQTGGAYNEQFF
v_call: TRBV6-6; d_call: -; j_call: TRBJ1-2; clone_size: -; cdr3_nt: TGTGCCAGCAGTTCCCGGGGGGCGGGTGGCTACACCTTC; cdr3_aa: CASSSRGAGGYTF
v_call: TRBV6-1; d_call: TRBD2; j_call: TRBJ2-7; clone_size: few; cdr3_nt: TGTGCCAGCAGCGAGGCGCCTAGCGGGTTCTACGAGCAGTACTTC; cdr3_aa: CASSEAPSGFYEQYF
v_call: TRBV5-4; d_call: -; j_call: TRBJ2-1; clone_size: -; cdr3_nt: TGTGCCAGCAGCCCGAATAGCGGAGACCTCAATGAGCAGTTCTTC; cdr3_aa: CASSPNSGDLNEQFF
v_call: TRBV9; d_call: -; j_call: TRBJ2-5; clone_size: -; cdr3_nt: TGTGCCAGCAGCCCCTTCGGAGGGCTCCGGGAGACCCAGTACTTC; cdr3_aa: CASSPFGGLRETQYF
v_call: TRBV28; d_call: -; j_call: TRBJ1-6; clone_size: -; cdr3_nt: TGTGCCAGCAGTTTAGCTCAGGGGCATTCACCCCTCCACTTT; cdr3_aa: CASSLAQGHSPLHF
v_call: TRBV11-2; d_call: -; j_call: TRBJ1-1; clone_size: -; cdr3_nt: TGTGCCAGCAGCTTAGAGATGGGTGAAGCTTTCTTT; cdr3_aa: CASSLEMGEAFF
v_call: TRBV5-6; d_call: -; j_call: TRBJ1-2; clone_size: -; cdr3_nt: TGTGCCAGCAGCCGAACAGGGATTGGCTACACCTTC; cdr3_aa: CASSRTGIGYTF
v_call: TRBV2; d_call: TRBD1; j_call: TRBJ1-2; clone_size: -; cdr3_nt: TGCGCCAGCAGTGAACCGGGACAGGGTCCAAACTATGGCTACACCTTC; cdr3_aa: CASSEPGQGPNYGYTF